Listed below are T cell receptor beta chains from one sample, sequenced in a study of lymphopenia after photon versus proton radiotherapy. Only in-frame clones appear in the TCRdb table, and some are missing; sequencing was by immunoSEQ multiplex PCR. The table has approximately 170,000 clones, less than 90% seen once. The sample consisted of peripheral blood, taken from a patient treated with photon-based radiotherapy. These receptors all come from a man aged 45-65 years with gastric cancer. CDR3s leave out the opening cysteine and the closing phenylalanine or tryptophan. The D gene is left open where the match is weak.

j_call d_call v_call cdr3_aa
TRBJ2-2 NA TRBV11-2 ASSFAGGRNTGELF
TRBJ1-1 NA TRBV29-1 SVGESWTEAF
TRBJ1-2 NA TRBV5-6 ASSLQGRDGYT
TRBJ1-2 NA TRBV11-2 ASSLDRVGGVYGYT
TRBJ1-1 TRBD1 TRBV15 ATSGLRTGGPNTEAF
TRBJ1-1 NA TRBV7-6 ASSYRILGTEAF
TRBJ2-1 TRBD2 TRBV28 ASSRTRNNEQF
TRBJ1-2 NA TRBV19 ASSFGLIFYGYT
TRBJ2-7 TRBD2 TRBV5-4 ASSRGGLAGSYEQY
TRBJ2-5 TRBD2 TRBV4-1 ASSQVPTSVETQY
TRBJ1-4 TRBD1 TRBV28 ASSRWTGRIEKLF
TRBJ1-1 TRBD1 TRBV30 AWTPVQGENTEAF
TRBJ2-3 NA TRBV4-3 ASSQVGTDTQY
TRBJ1-4 NA TRBV5-5 ASSLVGILDEKLF
TRBJ2-5 NA TRBV6-1 ASSGDIFRTETQY
TRBJ1-5 NA TRBV19 ASSIAWSEGNQPQH
TRBJ2-7 NA TRBV20-1 SARFMREQY
TRBJ1-4 NA TRBV7-6 ASSSRIREKLF
TRBJ2-1 TRBD2 TRBV30 AWSVRAGGLGEQF
TRBJ2-1 NA TRBV11-2 ASSLVRRGKYNEQF
TRBJ1-1 NA TRBV14 ASSQDWGGTYTEAF
TRBJ1-2 NA TRBV11-2 ASRPVGNYGYT
TRBJ2-3 TRBD2 TRBV14 ASSPRSRGRGDTQY
TRBJ1-1 NA TRBV14 ASSQVAGAEAF
TRBJ2-5 TRBD2 TRBV5-1 ASSWGTSVDQETQY
TRBJ2-7 NA TRBV29-1 SVAPTVSYEQY
TRBJ1-4 NA TRBV4-3 ASSRWVFTNEKLF
TRBJ1-4 NA TRBV7-2 ASSGSGSRNEKLF